The 2 T cell receptor beta chains given below trace back to one sample, sequenced in a study of T cell responses to AZD1222 COVID-19 vaccine (dated by TCRdb to the early 2020s). The library was prepared using the immunoSEQ multiplex PCR assay. Entries here come from immuneACCESS through TCRdb and include only in-frame sequences with V and J called. Some clones fail to appear in such tables; in the studies checked, an unresolved V gene covers under half of the shortfall, and the cause of the remainder is unknown. Here the sample has about 57,000 clones; roughly 85% occur a single time. In total, the top ten clones hold around 20% of the sample. Taken with the paper, the label for time point translates to: baseline before first vaccination. Source: peripheral blood, taken on day 0 of AZD1222 vaccination. The source is an adult in good health.

This chain joins TRBV9 and TRBJ2-7, with TRBD1 matching over 9 bases. Germline loops: CDR1 SGDLS, CDR2 YYNGEE. CDR3 size: 17 residues. Unmatched junction bases numbered 7, after V lost 0 bases and J lost 0 bases. The CDR3 sequence is CASSVAAGTGFSYEQYF. The CDR3 region has the DNA TGTGCCAGCAGCGTAGCGGCCGGGACAGGGTTCTCCTACGAGCAGTACTTC.

The rearrangement links TRBV13 to TRBJ1-6; D uncertain. This CDR3 is built from 13 residues. V was trimmed by 0 bases and J by 11 bases, leaving 8 bases between them. Germline V gives CDR1 PRHDT, CDR2 FYEKMQ (reference sequence). CDR3 loop: CASSLGADPPLHF. The CDR3 DNA is TGTGCCAGCAGCTTAGGTGCGGACCCACCCCTCCACTTT.